Listed below are T cell receptor beta chains from one sample, sequenced in a study of shared clonotypes between healthy human individuals. This table comes from immunoSEQ multiplex PCR, and its TCRdb copy is limited to in-frame clones, with some not included. The sample lists 400,000 to 600,000 clones; about 75% were seen once. What was sequenced was PBMCs. These receptors were collected from a woman aged 40 to 55 in good health. Some clones in this sample may be carry-over from other donors' samples. CDR3s include the opening cysteine and the closing phenylalanine or tryptophan. Fields, in order: D gene, CDR3 length, J gene, clone size, V gene, CDR3 DNA, CDR3 protein. The D gene is left open where the match is weak. A row's size may be missing; if present it is once, few, many or a size class.

D: TRBD2
length: 14
J: TRBJ2-5
size: once
V: TRBV18
DNA: TGTGCCAGCTCACCGACTAGCGGGCAAGAGACCCAGTACTTC
CDR3: CASSPTSGQETQYF

D: .
length: 20
J: TRBJ2-6
size: once
V: TRBV19
DNA: TGTGCCAGTAGGCGCCAAACTAGGGGGGAGGTTTCAACTGGGGCCAACGTCCTGACTTTC
CDR3: CASRRQTRGEVSTGANVLTF

D: TRBD1
length: 15
J: TRBJ2-2
size: .
V: TRBV7-9
DNA: TGTGCCAGCAGCTTGCAGACAGGGGTACCCGGGGAGCTGTTTTTT
CDR3: CASSLQTGVPGELFF

D: .
length: 15
J: TRBJ2-7
size: .
V: TRBV6-6
DNA: TGTGCCAGCAGCCTCGACAGGTCAAGAGACTACGAGCAGTACTTC
CDR3: CASSLDRSRDYEQYF

D: .
length: 14
J: TRBJ2-3
size: .
V: TRBV27
DNA: TGTGCCAGCAGTTTTCGACAGCGCACAGATACGCAGTATTTT
CDR3: CASSFRQRTDTQYF

D: .
length: 12
J: TRBJ2-2
size: many
V: TRBV5-1
DNA: TGCGCCAGCAGGGTGAATGGCGGGGAGCTGTTTTTT
CDR3: CASRVNGGELFF

D: .
length: 13
J: TRBJ1-1
size: .
V: TRBV5-1
DNA: TGCGCCAGCAGCGACAGGCTGAACACTGAAGCTTTCTTT
CDR3: CASSDRLNTEAFF

D: .
length: 19
J: TRBJ2-1
size: .
V: TRBV29-1
DNA: TGCAGCGCCCTTAAGGGACAGACCATGTGGAAGGCGGGAGTAAATGAGCAGTTCTTC
CDR3: CSALKGQTMWKAGVNEQFF

D: TRBD1
length: 11
J: TRBJ2-7
size: .
V: TRBV28
DNA: TGTGCCAGCGCAGGGGGCGGTGAGCAGTACTTC
CDR3: CASAGGGEQYF

D: TRBD1
length: 16
J: TRBJ2-7
size: .
V: TRBV6-6
DNA: TGTGCCAGCAGTTACTGGGGACAGTCGACCTCCTACGAGCAGTACTTC
CDR3: CASSYWGQSTSYEQYF

D: .
length: 12
J: TRBJ2-1
size: .
V: TRBV7-9
DNA: TGTGCCAGCAGCCGCTGGGGGAGTGAGCAGTTCTTC
CDR3: CASSRWGSEQFF

D: .
length: 15
J: TRBJ2-1
size: .
V: TRBV7-7
DNA: TGTGCCAGCAGCCTCCTGGGCGGGAAGGGGGATGAGCAGTTCTTC
CDR3: CASSLLGGKGDEQFF

D: .
length: 16
J: TRBJ2-7
size: many
V: TRBV4-3
DNA: TGCGCCAGCAGCCAAGATCGGCAGGGGGGTTTTTACGAGCAGTACTTC
CDR3: CASSQDRQGGFYEQYF

D: TRBD2
length: 14
J: TRBJ2-7
size: once
V: TRBV9
DNA: TGTGCCAGCAGCGTCAGAGCGGGGACCTACGAGGAGTACTTC
CDR3: CASSVRAGTYEEYF

D: .
length: 12
J: TRBJ1-1
size: .
V: TRBV6-6
DNA: TGTGCCTCCAGGGACATGAACACTGAAGCTTTCTTT
CDR3: CASRDMNTEAFF

D: TRBD1
length: 14
J: TRBJ1-2
size: few
V: TRBV19
DNA: TGTGCCAGTAAAGACAGGGCCACTAACTATGGCTACACCTTC
CDR3: CASKDRATNYGYTF

D: .
length: 18
J: TRBJ1-4
size: .
V: TRBV30
DNA: TGTGCCTGGAGTGTGGGAACCCGAAAGTTTGCAACTAATGAAAAACTGTTTTTT
CDR3: CAWSVGTRKFATNEKLFF

D: .
length: 14
J: TRBJ2-7
size: .
V: TRBV5-5
DNA: TGTGCCAGCAGCTGGGACCAGGGCCCTTACGAGCAGTACTTC
CDR3: CASSWDQGPYEQYF

D: .
length: 15
J: TRBJ2-1
size: .
V: TRBV25-1
DNA: TGTGCCAGCCCCTCCCGGGGAAGCTCCTACAATGAGCAGTTCTTC
CDR3: CASPSRGSSYNEQFF

D: .
length: 16
J: TRBJ2-4
size: .
V: TRBV19
DNA: TGTGCCAGTAGTATAAGGCAGACGAAAGCCAAAAACATTCAGTACTTC
CDR3: CASSIRQTKAKNIQYF

D: .
length: 15
J: TRBJ2-1
size: .
V: TRBV6-1
DNA: TGTGCCAGCAGTGAATTGTGGAGCTCCTACAATGAGCAGTTCTTC
CDR3: CASSELWSSYNEQFF

D: TRBD1
length: 14
J: TRBJ2-7
size: .
V: TRBV11-3
DNA: TGTGCCAGCAGCTTACGGACAGGGAACTACGAGCAGTACTTC
CDR3: CASSLRTGNYEQYF

D: TRBD2
length: 18
J: TRBJ2-7
size: .
V: TRBV4-1
DNA: TGCGCCAGCAGCCCGACTGTATTGTTGACTAGCAGTTCTTACGAGCAGTACTTC
CDR3: CASSPTVLLTSSSYEQYF

D: .
length: 17
J: TRBJ1-3
size: .
V: TRBV15
DNA: TGTGCCACCAGTAGAGATCCGTCAGGGGCAACTGTTGACACCATATATTTT
CDR3: CATSRDPSGATVDTIYF